The following is a TCR beta chain sequence with its context. The data were taken from a study of technical replicates of blood from four donors. Profiling relied on immunoSEQ multiplex PCR, and the TCRdb table lists in-frame clones only, not all of them. The repertoire holds about 84,000 clones, with 93% as singletons. Trimming shortened V by 0 bases and J by 2 bases, and 22 bases separated the two germline ends. The germline CDR1 and CDR2 sequences are ENHRY and SYGVKD. CDR3 length: 19 residues. The sample comprised T cells isolated from PBMCs. This rearrangement joins TRBV10-3 to TRBJ1-2; the D gene is possibly TRBD1 (5 bases). The receptor was derived from a human donor in good health. CDR3 loop: CAISESPAGRAIGNYGYTF. DNA for the CDR3: TGTGCCATCAGTGAGTCCCCCGCAGGGAGGGCTATTGGGAACTATGGCTACACCTTC.